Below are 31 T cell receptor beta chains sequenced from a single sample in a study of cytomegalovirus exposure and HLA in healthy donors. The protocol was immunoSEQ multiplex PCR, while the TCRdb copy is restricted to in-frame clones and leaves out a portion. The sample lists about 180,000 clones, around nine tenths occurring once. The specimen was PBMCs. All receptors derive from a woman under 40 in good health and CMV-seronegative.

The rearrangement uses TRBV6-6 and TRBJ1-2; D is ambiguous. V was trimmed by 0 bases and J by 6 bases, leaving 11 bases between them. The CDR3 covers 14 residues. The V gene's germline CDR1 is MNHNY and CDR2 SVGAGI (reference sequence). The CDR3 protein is CASSYSKVADGYTF. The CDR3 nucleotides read TGTGCCAGCAGTTACTCGAAAGTGGCAGATGGCTACACCTTC.

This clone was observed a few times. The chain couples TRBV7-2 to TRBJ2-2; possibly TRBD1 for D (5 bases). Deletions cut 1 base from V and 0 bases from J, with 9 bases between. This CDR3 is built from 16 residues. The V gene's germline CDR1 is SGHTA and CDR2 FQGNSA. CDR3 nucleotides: TGTGCCAGCAGCTTAGTCAGGGCACCGAACACCGGGGAGCTGTTTTTT. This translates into CASSLVRAPNTGELFF. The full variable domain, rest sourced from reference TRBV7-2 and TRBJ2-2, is GAGVSQSPSNKVTEKGKDVELRCDPISGHTALYWYRQSLGQGLEFLIYFQGNSAPDKSGLPSDRFSAERTGGSVSTLTIQRTQQEDSAVYLCASSLVRAPNTGELFFGEGSRLTVL.

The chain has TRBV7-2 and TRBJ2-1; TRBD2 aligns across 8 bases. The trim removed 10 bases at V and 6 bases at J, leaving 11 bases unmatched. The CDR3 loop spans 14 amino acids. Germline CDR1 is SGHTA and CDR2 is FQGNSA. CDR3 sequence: CAIRGGPFGNEQFF. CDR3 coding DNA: TGTGCCATCCGGGGGGGGCCCTTTGGCAATGAGCAGTTCTTC.

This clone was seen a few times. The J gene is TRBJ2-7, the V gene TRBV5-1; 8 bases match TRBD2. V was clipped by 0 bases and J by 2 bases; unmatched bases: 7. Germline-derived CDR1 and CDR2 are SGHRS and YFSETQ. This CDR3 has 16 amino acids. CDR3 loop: CASSLDLSGGTYEQYF. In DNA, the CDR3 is TGCGCCAGCAGCTTGGACCTAAGCGGGGGTACCTACGAGCAGTACTTC. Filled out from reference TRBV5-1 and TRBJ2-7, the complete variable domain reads KAGVTQTPRYLIKTRGQQVTLSCSPISGHRSVSWYQQTPGQGLQFLFEYFSETQRNKGNFPGRFSGRQFSNSRSEMNVSTLELGDSALYLCASSLDLSGGTYEQYFGPGTRLTVT.

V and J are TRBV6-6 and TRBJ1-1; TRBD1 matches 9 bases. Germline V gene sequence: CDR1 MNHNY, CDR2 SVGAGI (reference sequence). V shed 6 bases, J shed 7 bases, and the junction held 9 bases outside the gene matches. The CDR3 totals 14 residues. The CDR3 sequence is CASRDSLGQGEAFF. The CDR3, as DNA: TGTGCCAGCAGGGACTCACTGGGACAGGGTGAAGCTTTCTTT.

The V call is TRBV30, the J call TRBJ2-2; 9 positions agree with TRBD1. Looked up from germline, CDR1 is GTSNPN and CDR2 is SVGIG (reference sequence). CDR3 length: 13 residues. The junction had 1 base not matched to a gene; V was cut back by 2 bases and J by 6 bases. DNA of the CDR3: TGTGCCTGGAGTACAGGGGGCGCCGGGGAGCTGTTTTTT. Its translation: CAWSTGGAGELFF. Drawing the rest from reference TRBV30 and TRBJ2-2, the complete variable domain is SQTIHQWPATLVQPVGSPLSLECTVEGTSNPNLYWYRQAAGRGLQLLFYSVGIGQISSEVPQNLSASRPQDRQFILSSKKLLLSDSGFYLCAWSTGGAGELFFGEGSRLTVL.

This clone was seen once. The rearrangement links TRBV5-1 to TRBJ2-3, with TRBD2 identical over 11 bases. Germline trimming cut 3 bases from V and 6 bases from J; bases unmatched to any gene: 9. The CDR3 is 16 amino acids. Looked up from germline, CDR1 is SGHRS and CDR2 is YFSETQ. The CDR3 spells CASSSLAGGRSDTQYF. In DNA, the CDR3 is TGCGCCAGCAGCTCCTTAGCGGGGGGGCGGTCCGATACGCAGTATTTT.

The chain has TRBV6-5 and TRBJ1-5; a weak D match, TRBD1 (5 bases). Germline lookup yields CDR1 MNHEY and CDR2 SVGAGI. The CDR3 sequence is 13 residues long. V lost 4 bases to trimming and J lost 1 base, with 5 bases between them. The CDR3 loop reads CASSSGSNQPQHF. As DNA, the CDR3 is TGTGCCAGCAGTTCAGGGAGCAATCAGCCCCAGCATTTT.

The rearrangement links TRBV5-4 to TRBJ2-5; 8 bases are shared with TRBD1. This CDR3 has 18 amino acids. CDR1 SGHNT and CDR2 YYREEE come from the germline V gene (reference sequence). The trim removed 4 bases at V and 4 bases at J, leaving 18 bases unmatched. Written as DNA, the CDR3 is TGTGCCAGCAGCCTGGACAGGGTGATGGGTTTGGTCAGAGAGACCCAGTACTTC. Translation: CASSLDRVMGLVRETQYF.

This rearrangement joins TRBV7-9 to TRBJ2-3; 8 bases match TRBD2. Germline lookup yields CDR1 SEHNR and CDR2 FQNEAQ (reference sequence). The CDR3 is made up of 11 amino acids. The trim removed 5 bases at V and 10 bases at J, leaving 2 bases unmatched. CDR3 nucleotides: TGTGCCAGCAGCCTGCGGGGGGCGCAGTATTTT. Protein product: CASSLRGAQYF.

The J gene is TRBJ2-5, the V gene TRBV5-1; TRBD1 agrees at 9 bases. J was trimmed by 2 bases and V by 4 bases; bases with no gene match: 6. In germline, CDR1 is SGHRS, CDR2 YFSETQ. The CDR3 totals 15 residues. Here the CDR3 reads CASSIGQGRQETQYF. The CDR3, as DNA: TGCGCCAGCAGCATAGGACAGGGGAGGCAAGAGACCCAGTACTTC.

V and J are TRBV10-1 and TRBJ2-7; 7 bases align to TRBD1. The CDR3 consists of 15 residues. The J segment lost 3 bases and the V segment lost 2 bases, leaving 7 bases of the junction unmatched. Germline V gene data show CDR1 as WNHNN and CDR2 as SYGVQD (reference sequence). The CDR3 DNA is TGCGCCAGCAGTGAGATGACAGGGTCCTACTACGAGCAGTACTTC. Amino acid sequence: CASSEMTGSYYEQYF.

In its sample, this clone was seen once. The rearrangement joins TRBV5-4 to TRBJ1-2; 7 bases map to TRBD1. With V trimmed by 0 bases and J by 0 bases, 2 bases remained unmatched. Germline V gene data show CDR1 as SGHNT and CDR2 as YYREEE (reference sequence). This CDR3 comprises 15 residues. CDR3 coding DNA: TGTGCCAGCAGCTTGGAACAGGGGACTAACTATGGCTACACCTTC. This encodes CASSLEQGTNYGYTF.

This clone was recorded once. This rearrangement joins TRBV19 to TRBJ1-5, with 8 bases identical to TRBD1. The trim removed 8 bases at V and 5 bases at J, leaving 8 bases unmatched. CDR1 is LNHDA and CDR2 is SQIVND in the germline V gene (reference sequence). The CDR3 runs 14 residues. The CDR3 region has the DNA TGTGCCAGTGCCGCAGGGGGCATTGATCAGCCCCAGCATTTT. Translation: CASAAGGIDQPQHF.

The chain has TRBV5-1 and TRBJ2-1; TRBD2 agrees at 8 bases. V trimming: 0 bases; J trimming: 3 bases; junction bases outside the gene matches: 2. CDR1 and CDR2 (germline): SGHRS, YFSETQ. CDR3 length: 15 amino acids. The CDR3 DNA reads TGCGCCAGCAGCTTGGGCGGGGGGCTCTACAATGAGCAGTTCTTC. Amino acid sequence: CASSLGGGLYNEQFF. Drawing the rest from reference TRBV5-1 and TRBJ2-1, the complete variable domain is KAGVTQTPRYLIKTRGQQVTLSCSPISGHRSVSWYQQTPGQGLQFLFEYFSETQRNKGNFPGRFSGRQFSNSRSEMNVSTLELGDSALYLCASSLGGGLYNEQFFGPGTRLTVL.

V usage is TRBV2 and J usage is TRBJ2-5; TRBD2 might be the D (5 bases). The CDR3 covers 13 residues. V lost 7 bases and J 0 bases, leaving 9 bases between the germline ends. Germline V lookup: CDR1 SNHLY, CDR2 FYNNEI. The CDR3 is CASNQRYQETQYF. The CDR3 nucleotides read TGTGCCAGCAACCAGCGGTACCAAGAGACCCAGTACTTC.

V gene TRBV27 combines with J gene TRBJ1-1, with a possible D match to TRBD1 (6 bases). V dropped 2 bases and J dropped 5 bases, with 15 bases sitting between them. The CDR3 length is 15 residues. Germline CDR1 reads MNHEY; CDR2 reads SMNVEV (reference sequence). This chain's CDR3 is CASSLHRDKGTEAFF. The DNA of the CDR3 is TGTGCCAGCAGTTTACACCGGGACAAAGGGACTGAAGCTTTCTTT.

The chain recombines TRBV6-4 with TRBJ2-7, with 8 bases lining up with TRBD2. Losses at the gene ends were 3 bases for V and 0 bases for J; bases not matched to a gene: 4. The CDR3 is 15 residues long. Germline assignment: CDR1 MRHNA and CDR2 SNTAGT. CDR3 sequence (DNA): TGTGCCAGCAGTGAGGGGAGCGGGGGCTCCTACGAGCAGTACTTC. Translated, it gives CASSEGSGGSYEQYF.

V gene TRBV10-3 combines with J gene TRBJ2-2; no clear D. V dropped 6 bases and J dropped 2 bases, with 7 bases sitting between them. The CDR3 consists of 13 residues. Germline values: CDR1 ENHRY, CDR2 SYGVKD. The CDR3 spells CAISPSNTGELFF. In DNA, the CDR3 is TGTGCCATCAGCCCTAGTAACACCGGGGAGCTGTTTTTT.

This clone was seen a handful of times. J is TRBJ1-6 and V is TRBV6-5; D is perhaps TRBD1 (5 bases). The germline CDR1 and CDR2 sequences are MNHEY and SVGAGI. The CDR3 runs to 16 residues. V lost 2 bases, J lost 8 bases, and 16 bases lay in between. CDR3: CASSYGGEGNYSPLHF. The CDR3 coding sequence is TGTGCCAGCAGTTACGGGGGGGAGGGAAACTATTCACCCCTCCACTTT.

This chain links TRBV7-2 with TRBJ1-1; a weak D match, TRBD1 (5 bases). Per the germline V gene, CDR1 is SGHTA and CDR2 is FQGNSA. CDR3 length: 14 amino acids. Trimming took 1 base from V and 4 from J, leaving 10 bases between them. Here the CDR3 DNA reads TGTGCCAGCAGCTTAGACCCGGGGGGCACTGAAGCTTTCTTT. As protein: CASSLDPGGTEAFF.

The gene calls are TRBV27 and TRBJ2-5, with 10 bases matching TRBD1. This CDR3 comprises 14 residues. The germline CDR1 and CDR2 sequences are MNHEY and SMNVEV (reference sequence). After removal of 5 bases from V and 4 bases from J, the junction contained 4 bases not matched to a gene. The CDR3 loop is CASSQDRGIETQYF. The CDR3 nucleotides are TGTGCCAGCAGTCAGGACAGGGGGATAGAGACCCAGTACTTC.

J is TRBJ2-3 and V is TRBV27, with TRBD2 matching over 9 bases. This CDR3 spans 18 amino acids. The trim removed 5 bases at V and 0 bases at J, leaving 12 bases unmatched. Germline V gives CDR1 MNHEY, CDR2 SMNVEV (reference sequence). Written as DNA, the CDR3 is TGTGCCAGCAGTACCCTGGGGCCAGCGGGGGGTAGCACAGATACGCAGTATTTT. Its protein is CASSTLGPAGGSTDTQYF.

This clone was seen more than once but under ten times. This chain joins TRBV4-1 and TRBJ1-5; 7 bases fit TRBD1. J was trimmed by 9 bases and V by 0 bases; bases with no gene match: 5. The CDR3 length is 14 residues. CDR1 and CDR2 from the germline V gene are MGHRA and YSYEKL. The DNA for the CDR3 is TGCGCCAGCAGCCAAGACAGGGGGAGGACGCCCCAGCATTTT. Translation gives CASSQDRGRTPQHF.

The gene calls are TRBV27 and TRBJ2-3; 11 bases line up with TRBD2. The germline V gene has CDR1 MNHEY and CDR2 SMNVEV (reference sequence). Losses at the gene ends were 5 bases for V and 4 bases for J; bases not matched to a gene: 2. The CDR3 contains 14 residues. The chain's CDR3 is CASSPGLAADTQYF. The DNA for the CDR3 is TGTGCCAGCAGTCCGGGACTAGCGGCAGATACGCAGTATTTT.

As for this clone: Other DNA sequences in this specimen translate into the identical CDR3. CDR3 residues: CASSESAGYEQYF. As DNA, the CDR3 is TGCGCCAGCAGTGAGTCGGCGGGGTACGAGCAGTACTTC. The chain combines TRBV10-1 with TRBJ2-7, with D possibly TRBD2 on 6 matching bases. This CDR3 comprises 13 residues. The germline V and J ends were trimmed by 0 bases and 4 bases, with 7 bases remaining between them. Germline CDR1 WNHNN, CDR2 SYGVQD (reference sequence).

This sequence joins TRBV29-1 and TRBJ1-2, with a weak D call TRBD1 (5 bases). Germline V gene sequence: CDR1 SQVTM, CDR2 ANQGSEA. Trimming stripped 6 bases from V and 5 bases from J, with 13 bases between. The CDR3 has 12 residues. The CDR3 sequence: CSVQGVEYGYTF. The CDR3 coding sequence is TGCAGCGTGCAGGGTGTAGAGTATGGCTACACCTTC. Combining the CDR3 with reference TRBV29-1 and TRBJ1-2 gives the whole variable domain SAVISQKPSRDICQRGTSLTIQCQVDSQVTMMFWYRQQPGQSLTLIATANQGSEATYESGFVIDKFPISRPNLTFSTLTVSNMSPEDSSIYLCSVQGVEYGYTFGSGTRLTVV.

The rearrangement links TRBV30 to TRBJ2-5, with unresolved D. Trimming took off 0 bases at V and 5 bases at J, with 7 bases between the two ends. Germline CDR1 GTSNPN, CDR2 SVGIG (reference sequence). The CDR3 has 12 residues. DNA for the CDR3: TGTGCCTGGAGTGTACTCGGGGAGACCCAGTACTTC. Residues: CAWSVLGETQYF.

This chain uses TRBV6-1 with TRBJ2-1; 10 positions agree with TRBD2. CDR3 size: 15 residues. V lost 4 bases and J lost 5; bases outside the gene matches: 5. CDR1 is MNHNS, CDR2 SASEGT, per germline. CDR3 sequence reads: CASSVLAGEHNEQFF. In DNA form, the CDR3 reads TGTGCCAGCAGTGTTCTAGCGGGGGAACACAATGAGCAGTTCTTC.

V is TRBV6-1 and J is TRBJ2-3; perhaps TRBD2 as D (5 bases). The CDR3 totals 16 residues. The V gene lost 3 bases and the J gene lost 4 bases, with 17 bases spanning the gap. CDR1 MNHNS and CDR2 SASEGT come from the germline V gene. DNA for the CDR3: TGTGCCAGCAGTGATGGTGTCACTAGTACCTCAGATACGCAGTATTTT. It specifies CASSDGVTSTSDTQYF.

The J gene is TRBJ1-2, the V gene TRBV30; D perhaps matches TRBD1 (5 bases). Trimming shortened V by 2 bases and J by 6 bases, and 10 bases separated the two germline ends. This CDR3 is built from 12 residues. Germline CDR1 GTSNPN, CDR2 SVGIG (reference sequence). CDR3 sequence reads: CAWSFGGDGYTF. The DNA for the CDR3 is TGTGCCTGGAGTTTCGGGGGGGATGGCTACACCTTC.